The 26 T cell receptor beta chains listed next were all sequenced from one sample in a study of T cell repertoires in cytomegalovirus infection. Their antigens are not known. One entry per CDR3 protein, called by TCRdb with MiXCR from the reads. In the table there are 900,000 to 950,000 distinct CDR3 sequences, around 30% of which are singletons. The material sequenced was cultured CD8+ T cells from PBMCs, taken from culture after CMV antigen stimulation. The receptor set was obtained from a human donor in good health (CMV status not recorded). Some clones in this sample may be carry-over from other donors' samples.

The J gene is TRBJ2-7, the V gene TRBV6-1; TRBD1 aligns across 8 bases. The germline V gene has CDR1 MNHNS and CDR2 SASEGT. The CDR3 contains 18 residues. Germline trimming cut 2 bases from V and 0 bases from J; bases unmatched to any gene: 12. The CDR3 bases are TGTGCCAGCAGTGAAACAGTTCTACGGACAGGGTACTCCTACGAGCAGTACTTC. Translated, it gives CASSETVLRTGYSYEQYF.

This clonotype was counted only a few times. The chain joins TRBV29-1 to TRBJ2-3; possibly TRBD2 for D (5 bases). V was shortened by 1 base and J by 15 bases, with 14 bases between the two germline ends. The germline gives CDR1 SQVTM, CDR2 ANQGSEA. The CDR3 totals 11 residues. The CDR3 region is CSVEAHSDFYF. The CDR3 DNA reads TGCAGCGTTGAAGCCCATTCGGACTTTTATTTT.

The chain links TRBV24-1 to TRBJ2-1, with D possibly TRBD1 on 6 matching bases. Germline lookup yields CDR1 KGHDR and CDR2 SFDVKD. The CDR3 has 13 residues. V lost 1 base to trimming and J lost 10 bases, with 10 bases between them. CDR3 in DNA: TGTGCCACCAGTGATTTTGGGGGCGTCGAGCAGTTCTTC. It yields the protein CATSDFGGVEQFF.

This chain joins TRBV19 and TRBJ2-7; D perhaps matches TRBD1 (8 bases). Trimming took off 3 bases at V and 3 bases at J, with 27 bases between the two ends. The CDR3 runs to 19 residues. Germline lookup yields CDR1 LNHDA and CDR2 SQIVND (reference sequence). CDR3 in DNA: TGTGCCAGTAGTATCCATGTTGGACAGGGAGGGCTTGATAGCTACGAGCAGTACTTC. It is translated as CASSIHVGQGGLDSYEQYF.

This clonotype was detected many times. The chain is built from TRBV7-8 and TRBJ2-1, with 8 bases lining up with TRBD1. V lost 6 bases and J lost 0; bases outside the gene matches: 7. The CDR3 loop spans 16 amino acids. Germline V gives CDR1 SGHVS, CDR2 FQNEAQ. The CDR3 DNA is TGTGCCAGCAGTAGTCGACAGGGGAGCTCCTACAATGAGCAGTTCTTC. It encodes CASSSRQGSSYNEQFF. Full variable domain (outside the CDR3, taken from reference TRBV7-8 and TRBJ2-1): GAGVSQSPRYKVAKRGQDVALRCDPISGHVSLFWYQQALGQGPEFLTYFQNEAQLDKSGLPSDRFFAERPEGSVSTLKIQRTQQEDSAVYLCASSSRQGSSYNEQFFGPGTRLTVL.

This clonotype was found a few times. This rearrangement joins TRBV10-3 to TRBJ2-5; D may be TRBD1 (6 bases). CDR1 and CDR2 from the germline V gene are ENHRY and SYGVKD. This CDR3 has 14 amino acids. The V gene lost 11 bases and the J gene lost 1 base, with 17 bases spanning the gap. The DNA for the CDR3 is TGTGCCGCCGGATGGGGGCAATCCCAAGAGACCCAGTACTTC. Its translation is CAAGWGQSQETQYF.

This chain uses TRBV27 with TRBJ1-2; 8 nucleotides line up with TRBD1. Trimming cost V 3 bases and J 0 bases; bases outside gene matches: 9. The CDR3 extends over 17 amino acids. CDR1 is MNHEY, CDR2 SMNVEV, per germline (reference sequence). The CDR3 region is CASSFRTGTDANYGYTF. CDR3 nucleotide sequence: TGTGCCAGCAGTTTCCGGACAGGGACGGATGCTAACTATGGCTACACCTTC.

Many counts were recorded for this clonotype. CDR3 in DNA: TGTGCCAGCAGCTTTCCGGACCGTCTCTCTGGAAACACCATATATTTT. This translates into CASSFPDRLSGNTIYF. This rearrangement joins TRBV7-9 to TRBJ1-3; D remains unclear. Germline loops: CDR1 SEHNR, CDR2 FQNEAQ (reference sequence). The CDR3 length is 16 residues. Trimming stripped 3 bases from V and 0 bases from J, with 12 bases between.

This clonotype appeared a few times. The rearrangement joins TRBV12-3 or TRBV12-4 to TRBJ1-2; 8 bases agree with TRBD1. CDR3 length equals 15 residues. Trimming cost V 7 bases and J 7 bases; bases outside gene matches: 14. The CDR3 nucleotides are TGTGCCAGCAATACCGGGACAGGTTGGGAAAGTGGCTACACCTTC. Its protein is CASNTGTGWESGYTF.

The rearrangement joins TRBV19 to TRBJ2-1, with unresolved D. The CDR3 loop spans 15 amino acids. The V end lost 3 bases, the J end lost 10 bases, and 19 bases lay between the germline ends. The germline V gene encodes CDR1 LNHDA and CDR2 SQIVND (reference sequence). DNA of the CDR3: TGTGCCAGTAGTATTACCGGGTCCGGCACCTGGGAGCAGTTCTTC. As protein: CASSITGSGTWEQFF. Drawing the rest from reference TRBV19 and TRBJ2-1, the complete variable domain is DGGITQSPKYLFRKEGQNVTLSCEQNLNHDAMYWYRQDPGQGLRLIYYSQIVNDFQKGDIAEGYSVSREKKESFPLTVTSAQKNPTAFYLCASSITGSGTWEQFFGPGTRLTVL.

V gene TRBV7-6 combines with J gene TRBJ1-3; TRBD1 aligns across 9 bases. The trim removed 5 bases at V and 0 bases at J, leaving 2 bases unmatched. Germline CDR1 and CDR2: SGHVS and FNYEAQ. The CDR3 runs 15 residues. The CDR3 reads CASSGQGYSGNTIYF. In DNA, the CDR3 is TGTGCCAGCAGCGGACAGGGGTACTCTGGAAACACCATATATTTT.

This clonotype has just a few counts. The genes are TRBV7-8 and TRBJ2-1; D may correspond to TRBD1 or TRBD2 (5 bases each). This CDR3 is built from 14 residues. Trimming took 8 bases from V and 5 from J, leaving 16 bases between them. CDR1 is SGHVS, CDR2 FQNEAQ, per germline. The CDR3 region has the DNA TGTGCCAGCCGGAATGGGGGAATGGACAATGAGCAGTTCTTC. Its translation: CASRNGGMDNEQFF.

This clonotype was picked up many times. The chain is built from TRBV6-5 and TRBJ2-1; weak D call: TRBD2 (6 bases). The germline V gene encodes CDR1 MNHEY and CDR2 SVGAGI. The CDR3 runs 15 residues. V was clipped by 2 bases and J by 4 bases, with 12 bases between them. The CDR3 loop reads CASSYGLAPYNEQFF. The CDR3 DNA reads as TGTGCCAGCAGTTACGGGCTAGCGCCGTACAATGAGCAGTTCTTC.

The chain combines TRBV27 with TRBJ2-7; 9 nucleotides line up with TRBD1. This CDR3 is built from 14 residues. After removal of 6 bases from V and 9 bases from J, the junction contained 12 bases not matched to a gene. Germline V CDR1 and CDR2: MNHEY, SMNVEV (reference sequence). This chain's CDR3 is CASSPGTGRLGQYV. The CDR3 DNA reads TGTGCCAGCAGCCCCGGGACAGGGAGGTTGGGGCAGTACGTC.

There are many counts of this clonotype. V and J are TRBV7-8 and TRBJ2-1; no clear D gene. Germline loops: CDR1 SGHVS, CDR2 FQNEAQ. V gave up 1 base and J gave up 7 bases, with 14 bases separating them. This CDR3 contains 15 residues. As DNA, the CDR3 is TGTGCCAGCAGCTTAGTCCTCGACTTAAATAATGAGCAGTTCTTC. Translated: CASSLVLDLNNEQFF.

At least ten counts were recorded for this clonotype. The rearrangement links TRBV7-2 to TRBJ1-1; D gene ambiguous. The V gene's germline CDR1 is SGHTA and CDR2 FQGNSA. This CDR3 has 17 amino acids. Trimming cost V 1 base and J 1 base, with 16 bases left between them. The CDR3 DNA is TGTGCCAGCAGCTTAGGGGGAGGCGGAGGGTGGAACACTGAAGCTTTCTTT. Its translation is CASSLGGGGGWNTEAFF.

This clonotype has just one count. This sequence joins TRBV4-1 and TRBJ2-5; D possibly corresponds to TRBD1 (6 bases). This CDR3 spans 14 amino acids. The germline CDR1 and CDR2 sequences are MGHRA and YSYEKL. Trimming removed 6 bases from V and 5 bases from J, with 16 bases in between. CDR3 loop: CASRDSGMRETQYF. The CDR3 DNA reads TGCGCCAGCAGGGACAGTGGAATGCGGGAGACCCAGTACTTC.

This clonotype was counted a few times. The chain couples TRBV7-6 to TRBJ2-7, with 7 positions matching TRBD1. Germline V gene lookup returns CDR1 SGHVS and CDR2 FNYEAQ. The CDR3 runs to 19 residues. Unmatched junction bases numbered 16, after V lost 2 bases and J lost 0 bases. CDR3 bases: TGTGCCAGCAGCTTACCCTCGGACAGGACGGGAAAAGTCTCCTACGAGCAGTACGTC. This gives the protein CASSLPSDRTGKVSYEQYV.

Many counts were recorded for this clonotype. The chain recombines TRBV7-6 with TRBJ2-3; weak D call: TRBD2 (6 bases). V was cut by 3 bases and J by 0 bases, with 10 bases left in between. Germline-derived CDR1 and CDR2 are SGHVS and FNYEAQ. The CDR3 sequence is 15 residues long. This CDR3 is CASSLLATSTDTQYF. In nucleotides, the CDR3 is TGTGCCAGCAGCTTGCTAGCGACTAGCACAGATACGCAGTATTTT.

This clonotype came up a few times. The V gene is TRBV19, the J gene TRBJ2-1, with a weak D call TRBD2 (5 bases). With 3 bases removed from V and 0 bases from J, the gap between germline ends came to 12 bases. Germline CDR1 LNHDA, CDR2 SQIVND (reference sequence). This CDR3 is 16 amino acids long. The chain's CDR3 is CASSIGYGDSYNEQFF. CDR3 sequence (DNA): TGTGCCAGTAGTATTGGGTACGGGGACTCCTACAATGAGCAGTTCTTC.

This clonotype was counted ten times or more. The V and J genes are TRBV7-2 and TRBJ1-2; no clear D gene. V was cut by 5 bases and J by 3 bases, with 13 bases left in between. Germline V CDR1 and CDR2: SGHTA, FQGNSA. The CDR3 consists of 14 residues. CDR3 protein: CASSPHPGDYGYTF. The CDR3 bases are TGTGCCAGCAGCCCTCACCCGGGAGACTATGGCTACACCTTC.

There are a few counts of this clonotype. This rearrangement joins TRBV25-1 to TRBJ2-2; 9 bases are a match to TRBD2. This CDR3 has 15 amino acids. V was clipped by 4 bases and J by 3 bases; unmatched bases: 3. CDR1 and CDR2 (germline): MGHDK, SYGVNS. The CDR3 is CASSVVAGDTGELFF. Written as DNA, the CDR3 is TGTGCCAGCAGTGTGGTAGCGGGGGACACCGGGGAGCTGTTTTTT.

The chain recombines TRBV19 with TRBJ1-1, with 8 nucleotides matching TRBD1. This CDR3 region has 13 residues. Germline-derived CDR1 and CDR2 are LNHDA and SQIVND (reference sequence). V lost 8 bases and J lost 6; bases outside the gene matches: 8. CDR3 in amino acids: CASCTGGAAEAFF. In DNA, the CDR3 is TGTGCCAGTTGTACAGGGGGAGCGGCTGAAGCTTTCTTT.

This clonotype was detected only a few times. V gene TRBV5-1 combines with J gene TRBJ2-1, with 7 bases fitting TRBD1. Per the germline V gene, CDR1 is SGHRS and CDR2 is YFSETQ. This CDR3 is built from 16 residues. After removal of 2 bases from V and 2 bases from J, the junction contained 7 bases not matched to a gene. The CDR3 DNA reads TGCGCCAGCAGCTTTCCGGGACAGCCTCCCTACAATGAGCAGTTCTTC. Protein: CASSFPGQPPYNEQFF.

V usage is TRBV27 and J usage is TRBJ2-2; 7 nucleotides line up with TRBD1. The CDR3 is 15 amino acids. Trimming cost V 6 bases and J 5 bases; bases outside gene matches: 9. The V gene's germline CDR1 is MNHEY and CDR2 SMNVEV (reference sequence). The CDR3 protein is CASRHEGAYTGELFF. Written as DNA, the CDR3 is TGTGCCAGCAGACATGAGGGGGCCTATACCGGGGAGCTGTTTTTT.

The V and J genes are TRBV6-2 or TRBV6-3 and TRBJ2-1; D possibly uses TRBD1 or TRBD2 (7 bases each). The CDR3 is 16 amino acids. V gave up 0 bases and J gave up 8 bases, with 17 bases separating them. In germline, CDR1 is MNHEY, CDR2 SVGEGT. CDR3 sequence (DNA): TGTGCCAGCAGTTACTCGAATCAGGGGGGGCAGGATGAGCAGTTCTTC. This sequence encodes CASSYSNQGGQDEQFF.